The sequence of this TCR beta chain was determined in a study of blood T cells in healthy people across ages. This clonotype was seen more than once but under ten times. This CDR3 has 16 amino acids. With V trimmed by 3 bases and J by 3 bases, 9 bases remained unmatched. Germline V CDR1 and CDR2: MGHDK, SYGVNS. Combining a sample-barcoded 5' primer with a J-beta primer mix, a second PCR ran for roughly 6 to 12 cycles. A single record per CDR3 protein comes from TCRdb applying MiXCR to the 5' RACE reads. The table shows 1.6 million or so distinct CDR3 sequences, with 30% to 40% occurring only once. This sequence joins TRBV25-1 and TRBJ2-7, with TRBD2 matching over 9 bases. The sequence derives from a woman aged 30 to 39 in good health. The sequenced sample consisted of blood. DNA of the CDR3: TGTGCCAGCAGTGACCCCCTAGCGGGACGTTTCTACGAGCAGTACTTC. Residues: CASSDPLAGRFYEQYF.